A selection of T cell receptor beta chains follows, all from one sample in a study of shared clonotypes between healthy human individuals. Clones were read by immunoSEQ multiplex PCR, and TCRdb kept only the in-frame ones, dropping some. The repertoire holds a few million clones, with over 85% as singletons. The specimen sequenced was naive CD8+ T cells from PBMCs. The receptor source for this set is a man aged 18 to 29 in good health. Some clones in this sample may be carry-over from other donors' samples. Both conserved end residues are part of each CDR3. The D gene is left open where the match is weak.

J: TRBJ1-2
V: TRBV27
D: .
DNA: TGTGCCAGCAGTTTTATCAACGGATCTAACTATGGCTACACCTTC
CDR3: CASSFINGSNYGYTF

J: TRBJ2-3
V: TRBV15
D: TRBD2
DNA: TGTGCCACCAGCAGAGGGGCAGCGGGAGGTTCAGATACGCAGTATTTT
CDR3: CATSRGAAGGSDTQYF

J: TRBJ2-7
V: TRBV9
D: .
DNA: TGTGCCAGCAGCGTAGGTCCAGCCGATAGCTACGAGCAGTACTTC
CDR3: CASSVGPADSYEQYF

J: TRBJ1-4
V: TRBV11-2
D: .
DNA: TGTGCCAGCAGCTTATCTCTAAAGTCGGACCTCCTGTTTTTT
CDR3: CASSLSLKSDLLFF

J: TRBJ2-7
V: TRBV27
D: .
DNA: TGTGCCAGCAACACTCCGGGACCGAGCTTGGAGCAGTACTTC
CDR3: CASNTPGPSLEQYF

J: TRBJ2-7
V: TRBV29-1
D: TRBD2
DNA: TGCAGCGTCGCCGGGACTAGCGGGAGCAGGGCACCTTACGAGCAGTACTTC
CDR3: CSVAGTSGSRAPYEQYF

J: TRBJ2-1
V: TRBV4-1
D: TRBD1
DNA: TGCGCCAGCAGCCAACCCATACCCCGGGACAGGGGGCCTGTTTTTATAATCAATGAGCAGTTCTTC
CDR3: CASSQPIPRDRGPVFIINEQFF

J: TRBJ2-7
V: TRBV5-1
D: TRBD2
DNA: TGCGCCAGCAGCTTGGAAAGACTAGCGGGAACCTACGAGCAGTACTTC
CDR3: CASSLERLAGTYEQYF

J: TRBJ2-7
V: TRBV19
D: TRBD1
DNA: TGTGCCAGTAGTCCCGCCCCACAGGGGTCCTACGAGCAGTACTTC
CDR3: CASSPAPQGSYEQYF

J: TRBJ2-7
V: TRBV7-9
D: .
DNA: TGTGCCAGCAGCCCCGTACTAGCCAGGTACGAGCAGTACTTC
CDR3: CASSPVLARYEQYF